A selection of T cell receptor beta chains follows, all from one sample in a study of Ad26.COV2.S vaccination and SARS-CoV-2 variants. Profiled with immunoSEQ multiplex PCR; TCRdb holds only in-frame clones, not every one. The sample has 350,000 to 500,000 clones, less than 95% seen once; the top ten hold about 4.4%. Sequences were derived from peripheral blood, sampled in a trial of Ad26.COV2.S vaccine versus placebo. These receptors were taken from a person aged 18-65 years who received the Ad26.COV2.S COVID-19 vaccine or a placebo. Each CDR3 is given without its conserved first and last residue. Each record gives: CDR3 length, V gene, CDR3 protein.

14,TRBV7-2,ASSLGREYVADTQY
14,TRBV4-3,ASSQDLDRGSEKLF
12,TRBV19,ASSTLQGAGGYT
13,TRBV18,ASSPGTHLGYEQY
8,TRBV7-9,ASSPIGLY
12,TRBV2,ASRSGSSSNEQF
11,TRBV30,AWSAPGRTPLH
14,TRBV28,ASRALAGSSTDTQY
13,TRBV5-1,ASSGNRGGDSPLH
10,TRBV6-1,ASSEGPGELF
12,TRBV3-1/TRBV3-2,ASSQASYNYEQY
13,TRBV7-9,ASSLWTGSSYEQY
13,TRBV28,ASSLWGESNQPQH
12,TRBV24-1,ATRRSDHTDTQY
13,TRBV19,ASSIGPGMADTQY
12,TRBV27,ASSRGDPSQPQH
13,TRBV7-2,ASLLQGSGFYEQY
15,TRBV19,ASSIRQVRLSGNTIY
18,TRBV13,ASSLVGGRLGGLNTDTQY
11,TRBV9,ASSEGLAYEQY
14,TRBV7-8,ASSSLRGRAVDGYT
11,TRBV10-3,AISVSTPDTQY
12,TRBV28,ASSRDGSTDTQY
12,TRBV3-1/TRBV3-2,ASSRRQGAYEQY
11,TRBV10-3,ATTKETAYEQY
12,TRBV6-2/TRBV6-3,ASSWAGEGNEQF
15,TRBV19,ASNPGQGANLYYGYT
13,TRBV19,ASRSWGTNTGELF